This TCR beta chain was captured by sequencing in a study of tumor and adjacent non-tumor tissue in lung cancer. Looking at the study overall: Stage I to III disease affected 10 men and roughly five women aged 31 to 76.

Findings of the study overall: Top 100 clones took a larger repertoire share in normal lung. Higher tumor TCR diversity was associated with shorter survival.

TCRbeta libraries were built with three rounds of nested PCR, modified from ARM-PCR. In TCRdb, the multiplex PCR reads were re-called with MiXCR into one record per CDR3 protein. The table lists approximately 130,000 distinct CDR3 sequences, 66% of them singletons. For this clonotype: Its antigen is unknown. A junction boundary mismatches the germline segment, possibly from a read error.

The template was RNA from unsorted bulk tissue. Germline V lookup: CDR1 DFQATT, CDR2 SNEGSKA (reference sequence). CDR3 length: 17 amino acids. The source of this sequence is a man between 25 and 39 years old with non-small cell lung cancer. Sequences were obtained from lung tumor tissue. This chain links TRBV20-1 with TRBJ2-3, with a possible D match to TRBD2 (5 bases). CDR3 sequence: CSARDPNGLVSTDTQYF. As DNA, the CDR3 is TGCAGTGCTAGAGACCCGAATGGACTTGTGAGCACCGATACGCAGTATTTT.